These 9 T cell receptor beta chains came from one sample sequenced in a study of T cells in Graves' hyperthyroidism and ophthalmopathy. The TCR beta CDR3 regions underwent amplification using RNA transcripts as the source. The HTBI primer set served for first-round RT-PCR of the TCR CDR3. TCRdb reprocessed the multiplex PCR reads with MiXCR, giving one entry per CDR3 protein. The sample lists about 290,000 distinct CDR3 sequences; roughly 13% were seen once. Sequencing was performed on blood. The receptor source for this set is a woman aged 40 to 50 with Graves' hyperthyroidism.

This clonotype came up many times. The chain combines TRBV6-1 with TRBJ1-1, with TRBD1 matching 7 bases. The CDR3 is made up of 11 amino acids. V trimming: 8 bases; J trimming: 7 bases; junction bases outside the gene matches: 4. In germline, CDR1 is MNHNS, CDR2 SASEGT. DNA of the CDR3: TGTGCCAGCCGACAGGGAGTTGAAGCTTTCTTT. Its protein product is CASRQGVEAFF.

Many counts were recorded for this clonotype. CDR3 loop: CSARGAENTEAFF. The CDR3 region has the DNA TGCAGTGCTAGAGGGGCTGAGAACACTGAAGCTTTCTTT. The chain links TRBV20-1 to TRBJ1-1; D is ambiguous. Trimming pared 1 base from V and 1 base from J, leaving 7 bases between. Per the germline V gene, CDR1 is DFQATT and CDR2 is SNEGSKA (reference sequence). The CDR3 runs to 13 residues.

This clonotype appeared a few times. V is TRBV28 and J is TRBJ1-1; D is unclear. This CDR3 has 15 amino acids. Trimming took off 6 bases at V and 0 bases at J, with 14 bases between the two ends. The germline gives CDR1 MDHEN, CDR2 SYDVKM. CDR3 sequence (DNA): TGTGCCAGCAGCGCCAGTGAGCGGCTGAACACTGAAGCTTTCTTT. Amino acid sequence: CASSASERLNTEAFF.

This clonotype was seen a handful of times. This chain joins TRBV5-1 and TRBJ2-7; D is ambiguous. Trimming removed 3 bases from V and 2 bases from J, with 24 bases in between. The CDR3 runs 18 residues. Germline CDR1 is SGHRS and CDR2 is YFSETQ. The CDR3 DNA is TGCGCCAGCAGCTCCACAACCTCGACGAAGCCTGGGGCCTACGAGCAGTACTTC. Its protein is CASSSTTSTKPGAYEQYF.

This clonotype has only a few counts. The junction and the germline gene differ at one end; a read error may be behind it. The rearrangement uses TRBV7-2 and TRBJ2-7, with TRBD2 matching over 7 bases. CDR3 length: 15 residues. Germline CDR1 SGHTA, CDR2 FQGNSA. The CDR3 DNA sequence: TGTGCCAGCAGCCTAGCCGGGACTAACCCCTACGAGCAGTACTTC. This codes for CASSLAGTNPYEQYF. The whole variable domain, filled in from reference TRBV7-2 and TRBJ2-7, reads GAGVSQSPSNKVTEKGKDVELRCDPISGHTALYWYRQSLGQGLEFLIYFQGNSAPDKSGLPSDRFSAERTGGSVSTLTIQRTQQEDSAVYLCASSLAGTNPYEQYFGPGTRLTVT.

The chain uses TRBV9 and TRBJ1-3; D might be TRBD1 (5 bases). Trimming cost V 0 bases and J 3 bases, with 13 bases left between them. CDR1 is SGDLS, CDR2 YYNGEE, per germline. The CDR3 length is 16 residues. In nucleotides, the CDR3 is TGTGCCAGCAGCGTAGCTAATCCAGGGTATGGAAACACCATATATTTT. The encoded protein is CASSVANPGYGNTIYF.

This clonotype was seen many times. The chain is built from TRBV5-1 and TRBJ1-2, with D unclear. V lost 0 bases to trimming and J lost 8 bases, with 17 bases between them. Per the germline V gene, CDR1 is SGHRS and CDR2 is YFSETQ. The CDR3 has 15 amino acids. CDR3 sequence: CASSLAGRSSEGYTF. CDR3 in DNA: TGCGCCAGCAGCTTGGCCGGCAGATCTTCGGAGGGCTACACCTTC.

This clonotype was recorded at least ten times. The chain has TRBV2 and TRBJ2-1; TRBD2 matches at 7 bases. The V and J ends lost 8 bases and 7 bases, in that order; junction bases with no gene match: 17. The CDR3 is 16 amino acids. Germline CDR1 SNHLY, CDR2 FYNNEI. The CDR3 DNA reads TGTGCCAGCTTACTATGGGCGGGAGAGTCTTGGAATGAGCAGTTCTTC. Translated, it gives CASLLWAGESWNEQFF.

This clonotype has ten or more counts. V and J are TRBV2 and TRBJ1-2; no definite D call. The V and J ends lost 3 bases and 2 bases respectively, with 13 bases between them. CDR1 and CDR2 (germline): SNHLY, FYNNEI. The CDR3 sequence is 15 residues long. Written as DNA, the CDR3 is TGTGCCAGCAGTGAGGTTCGGCTCAAAAACTATGGCTACACCTTC. Its protein is CASSEVRLKNYGYTF.